These T cell receptor beta chains were read from a single sample in a study of blood T cell repertoires in COVID-19. Only in-frame clones appear in the TCRdb table, and some are missing; sequencing was by immunoSEQ multiplex PCR. The data contain a few hundred thousand clones, about 90% of them singletons. Source material: PBMCs or T cells enriched from blood (not recorded which). The receptors derive from a woman aged 25 to 39 who had recovered from COVID-19. Each CDR3 is given without its conserved first and last residue.

>11|TRBV4-2
ASSQARGNEQF
>11|TRBV30
ACQTSGRYEQY
>14|TRBV3-1/TRBV3-2
ASSQVGTRSSGELF
>12|TRBV5-1
ASSLGFSSYEQY
>11|TRBV19
ASRASGNQPQH
>11|TRBV10-3
AIAGTGLYGYT
>17|TRBV18
ASSPHTGGMIFVSGELF
>15|TRBV6-2/TRBV6-3
ASSFGSTRSYNSPLH
>11|TRBV24-1
ATSGSPQETQY
>13|TRBV7-3
ASSWTGARTDTQY
>11|TRBV27
ASSRGSPDTQY
>15|TRBV6-2/TRBV6-3
ASSWNLGQTSNQPQH
>13|TRBV27
ASSLSRTSSQPQH
>16|TRBV9
ASSVHTGGSSTFHEQF
>11|TRBV19
ASSLGPNNEQF
>13|TRBV7-9
ASSLVGSSYNEQF
>14|TRBV28
AAKGQSSSYNSPLH
>12|TRBV27
ASSSPDRVHEQY
>13|TRBV5-4
ASSQGLAVYNEQF
>14|TRBV4-3
ASSQSAGTGGAEQY
>12|TRBV3-1/TRBV3-2
ASSQYRGPGELF
>12|TRBV7-8
ASSRQEQKNIQY
>10|TRBV7-3
ASSPPTDEQY
>14|TRBV6-2/TRBV6-3
ASSMGYQEFREPQH
>14|TRBV2
ASSEALRTGTDTQY
>13|TRBV6-5
ASSRQLATNEKLF
>14|TRBV3-1/TRBV3-2
ASSPKTFSGANVLT
>13|TRBV7-9
ASSLVGRANTEAF
>13|TRBV2
ASSASGSSYNEQF
>13|TRBV19
ASSIGSSIFYEQY
>13|TRBV14
ASSQGGLEVGEQF
>12|TRBV7-9
ASSPNRVPYEQY
>12|TRBV24-1
ATRTGEDSGELF
>14|TRBV6-1
ASSENPGGENQPQH
>16|TRBV7-6
ASSLRGGDGSHNQPQH
>15|TRBV9
ASSAGTTSSYNSPLH
>14|TRBV7-2
ASSPWVGQAYNEQF
>12|TRBV30
AWGRGQLNTEAF
>11|TRBV7-3
ASSQQGDYEQY
>13|TRBV29-1
SVDRTSGGQGEQF
>11|TRBV28
ASSLGGSTEAF
>11|TRBV10-3
AISAQQGTEAF
>13|TRBV21-1
ASSALGQGNQPQH
>12|TRBV5-6
ASSTGTGQRPLH
>13|TRBV7-2
ASSLGGHTSTEAF